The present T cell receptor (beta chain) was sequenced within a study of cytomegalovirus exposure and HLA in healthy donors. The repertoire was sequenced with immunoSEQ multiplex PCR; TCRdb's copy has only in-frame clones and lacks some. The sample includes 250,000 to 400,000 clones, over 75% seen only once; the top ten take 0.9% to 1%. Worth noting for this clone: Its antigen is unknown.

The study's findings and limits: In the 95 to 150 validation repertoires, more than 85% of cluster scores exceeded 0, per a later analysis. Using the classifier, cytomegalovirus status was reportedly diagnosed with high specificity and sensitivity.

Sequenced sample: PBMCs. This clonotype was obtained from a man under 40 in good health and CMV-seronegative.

The CDR3 DNA sequence: TGTGCCAGCAGCGAGACCGGGACTAGCGGTGAGACCCAGTACTTC. Protein sequence: CASSETGTSGETQYF. This sequence joins TRBV7-7 and TRBJ2-5; 11 bases match TRBD2. The V segment lost 5 bases and the J segment 5 bases; nucleotides outside the gene matches: 7. Germline values: CDR1 SSHAT, CDR2 FNYEAQ (reference sequence). This CDR3 has 15 amino acids.